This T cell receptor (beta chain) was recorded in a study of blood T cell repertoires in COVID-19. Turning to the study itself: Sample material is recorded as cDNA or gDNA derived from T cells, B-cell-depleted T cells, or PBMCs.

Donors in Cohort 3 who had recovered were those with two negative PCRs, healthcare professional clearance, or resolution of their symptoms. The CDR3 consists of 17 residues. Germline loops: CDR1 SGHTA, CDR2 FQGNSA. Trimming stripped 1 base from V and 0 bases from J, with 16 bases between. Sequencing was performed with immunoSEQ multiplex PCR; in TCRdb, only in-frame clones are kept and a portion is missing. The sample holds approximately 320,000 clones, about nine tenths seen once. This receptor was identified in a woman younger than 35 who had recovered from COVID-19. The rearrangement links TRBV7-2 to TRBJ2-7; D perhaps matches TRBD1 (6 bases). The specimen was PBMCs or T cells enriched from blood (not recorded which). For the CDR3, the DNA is TGTGCCAGCAGCTTAGTGGGGGCGGGTCAATCCTCCTACGAGCAGTACTTC. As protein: CASSLVGAGQSSYEQYF.